The text below deals with one TCR beta chain. Its target is unknown. Caucasian individuals from Russia who were healthy and aged about 6 to 100 acted as donors. Per sample, no less than 5.5 micrograms of total RNA were extracted. The record originates from a study of blood T cells in healthy people across ages. Overall study results and limits: When set beside aged donors, long-lived donors presented more naive CD4+ cells and higher diversity. A conclusive naive versus antigen-experienced comparison was prevented by the unsorted PBMCs.

V was cut by 8 bases and J by 7 bases, with 9 bases left in between. CDR3 size: 12 residues. The second PCR ran about 6 to 12 cycles with a sample-barcoded 5' primer and J-beta primers. TCRdb passed the 5' RACE reads through MiXCR, listing each CDR3 protein once. The profile covers under 2,000,000 distinct CDR3 sequences, with around 48% appearing a single time and over 2% taken by the ten largest. Sequenced input: blood. The receptor was derived from a woman aged 40 to 50 in good health. This chain links TRBV12-3 or TRBV12-4 with TRBJ1-6; D ambiguous. CDR3 bases: TGTGCCAGCGCCTCGGGGAATTCACCCCTCCACTTT. Translation: CASASGNSPLHF.